A selection of T cell receptor beta chains follows, all from one sample in a study of Ad26.COV2.S vaccination and SARS-CoV-2 variants. Some clones are missing from TCRdb's copy, which holds only in-frame ones; the method was immunoSEQ multiplex PCR. The sample yields about 400,000 clones, over 75% seen once. This specimen consisted of peripheral blood, obtained in a trial of Ad26.COV2.S vaccine versus placebo. The origin of the receptors is a person between 18 and 59 years old who received the Ad26.COV2.S COVID-19 vaccine or a placebo. The CDR3 runs from the conserved cysteine through the conserved F or W. Clone size is stated in some rows and not others, as once, few, many or a class when expanded.

clone size,V gene,J gene,CDR3 protein
-,TRBV30,TRBJ2-3,CAWSVGGSTDTQYF
once,TRBV7-2,TRBJ2-5,CASSFSPPRGPGETQYF
-,TRBV24-1,TRBJ1-2,CATSDLFDSGYTF
-,TRBV7-8,TRBJ1-6,CASSPAGGAPLHF
-,TRBV7-9,TRBJ2-2,CASSTPTGELFF
-,TRBV7-2,TRBJ1-4,CASRELMVEKLFF
-,TRBV9,TRBJ1-5,CASTTPPGNPRPQHF
-,TRBV9,TRBJ1-4,CASSVGAGTNEKLFF
-,TRBV19,TRBJ1-2,CASSIQGAYGYTF
-,TRBV20-1,TRBJ2-7,CSASGRGAGVPYEQYF
-,TRBV2,TRBJ1-3,CASSRQLRNTIYF
-,TRBV3-1/TRBV3-2,TRBJ2-2,CASSPGGTAGNTGELFF
-,TRBV5-1,TRBJ2-1,CASSLDPTGNNEQFF
-,TRBV6-4,TRBJ1-5,CASSDPIRQGTQPQHF
-,TRBV9,TRBJ1-3,CASSVEGSGNTIYF
-,TRBV11-3,TRBJ2-1,CASSLDGTRANEQFF
-,TRBV29-1,TRBJ2-7,CSVEDVGLFMGYEQYF
-,TRBV28,TRBJ2-2,CASSSRAGWGTGELFF
-,TRBV5-4,TRBJ1-1,CASSSGPGTEAFF
-,TRBV19,TRBJ2-2,CASRDYPNTGELFF
-,TRBV9,TRBJ1-2,CASSPRDSKANYGYTF
-,TRBV6-6,TRBJ2-2,CASSYMESTGELFF
few,TRBV14,TRBJ1-3,CASSHPRHTSGNTIYF
-,TRBV11-2,TRBJ2-7,CASSLIIHDRVFYEQYF
-,TRBV28,TRBJ2-7,CASRLQGRHTEQYF
-,TRBV4-1,TRBJ1-4,CASSQVGTGGRNEKLFF
-,TRBV11-1,TRBJ1-4,CASSLGEKAGMLFF
-,TRBV7-9,TRBJ2-2,CASSFARGLTGELFF
-,TRBV7-2,TRBJ1-5,CASSLGGRSNQPQHF
-,TRBV4-3,TRBJ2-1,CASSQDPGQTNEQFF
-,TRBV11-1,TRBJ2-7,CASSSEAVAEQYF
once,TRBV28,TRBJ2-1,CASSFGTSGGLYNEQFF
-,TRBV6-2/TRBV6-3,TRBJ2-1,CASSYSRAVRSSYNEQFF
once,TRBV6-5,TRBJ1-6,CATKGTLGGSLHF
-,TRBV9,TRBJ1-2,CASSLGGTGGLGYTF